This T cell receptor beta chain was retrieved from a study of blood T cell repertoires in COVID-19. Study context: PBMCs, B-cell-depleted T cells, or T cells provided the cDNA or gDNA that made up the material.

Per the authors' pipeline: Reference gene primer amplification gave estimated nucleated cell counts. This table comes from immunoSEQ multiplex PCR, and its TCRdb copy is limited to in-frame clones, with some not included. D and trimming come from the DNA, and the V and J calls and clone size come from that table. The sample shows 100,000 or so clones, approximately 85% of them seen only once. The CDR3 consists of 14 residues. Germline V gene data show CDR1 as GTSNPN and CDR2 as SVGIG (reference sequence). The V gene lost 5 bases and the J gene lost 3 bases, with 16 bases spanning the gap. The V and J genes are TRBV30 and TRBJ1-2; D might be TRBD1 (5 bases). The sequenced material came from peripheral blood. This TCR was sampled from a woman aged 55-70 years with acute or convalescent COVID-19. Here the CDR3 DNA reads TGTGCCTGGGGTGGGGGGTTTAGCGACTATGGCTACACCTTC. Translated, it gives CAWGGGFSDYGYTF. The full variable domain, rest sourced from reference TRBV30 and TRBJ1-2, is SQTIHQWPATLVQPVGSPLSLECTVEGTSNPNLYWYRQAAGRGLQLLFYSVGIGQISSEVPQNLSASRPQDRQFILSSKKLLLSDSGFYLCAWGGGFSDYGYTFGSGTRLTVV.